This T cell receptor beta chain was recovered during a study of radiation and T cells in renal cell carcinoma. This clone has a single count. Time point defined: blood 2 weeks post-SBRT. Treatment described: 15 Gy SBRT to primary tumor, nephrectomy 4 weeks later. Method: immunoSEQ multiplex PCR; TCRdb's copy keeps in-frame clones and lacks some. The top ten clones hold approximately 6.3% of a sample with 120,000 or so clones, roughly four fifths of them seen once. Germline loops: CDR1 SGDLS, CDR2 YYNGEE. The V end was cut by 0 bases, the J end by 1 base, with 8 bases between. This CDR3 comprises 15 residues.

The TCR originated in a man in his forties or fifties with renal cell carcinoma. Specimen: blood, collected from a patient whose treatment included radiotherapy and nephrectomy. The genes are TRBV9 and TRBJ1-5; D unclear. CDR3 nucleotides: TGTGCCAGCAGCGTAGGAGAGGGAAGCAATCAGCCCCAGCATTTT. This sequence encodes CASSVGEGSNQPQHF. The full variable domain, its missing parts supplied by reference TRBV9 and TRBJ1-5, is DSGVTQTPKHLITATGQRVTLRCSPRSGDLSVYWYQQSLDQGLQFLIQYYNGEERAKGNILERFSAQQFPDLHSELNLSSLELGDSALYFCASSVGEGSNQPQHFGDGTRLSIL.